What follows is one TCR beta chain and its context. This may be a read error, as it is one base from a much larger clone. The CDR3 extends over 15 amino acids. Trimming pared 0 bases from V and 8 bases from J, leaving 14 bases between. Germline CDR1 and CDR2: GTSNPN and SVGIG (reference sequence). The sample originates from a study of early T cells in non-severe SARS-CoV-2 infection. TCRdb itself ran the 5' RACE reads through MiXCR, one entry per CDR3 protein. This repertoire shows over 85,000 distinct CDR3 sequences, over 10% found once; its top ten account for about 6.2%. V is TRBV30 and J is TRBJ2-6; TRBD2 is a possible D gene (5 bases). The clonotype was recovered from an adult who was a healthcare worker with PCR-confirmed SARS-CoV-2 infection or an uninfected control (not recorded which). Sequences were obtained from whole blood. For the CDR3, the DNA is TGTGCCTGGAGTGTCCGTCTCTCGGGGACCAACGTCCTGACTTTC. It encodes CAWSVRLSGTNVLTF.